The 2 T cell receptor beta chains in this list originate from one sample, sequenced in a study of cytomegalovirus exposure and HLA in healthy donors. Sequencing was performed with immunoSEQ multiplex PCR; in TCRdb, only in-frame clones are kept and a portion is missing. The table includes tens of thousands of clones, approximately 97% detected once. Sequencing used PBMCs. These receptors all come from a man aged 18 to 35 in good health and CMV-seronegative.

The genes are TRBV18 and TRBJ1-1; 7 nucleotides align to TRBD1. With 3 bases clipped from V and 0 bases from J, the junction kept 4 bases outside the gene matches. Germline V lookup: CDR1 KGHSH, CDR2 LQKENI. The CDR3 consists of 15 residues. The CDR3 region has the DNA TGTGCCAGCTCACCTGGGACAGATCTGAACACTGAAGCTTTCTTT. Its protein product is CASSPGTDLNTEAFF.

The genes are TRBV5-8 and TRBJ1-2, with D hard to call. CDR3 length equals 12 residues. Germline V lookup: CDR1 SGHTS, CDR2 YDEGEE. Trimming pared 0 bases from V and 12 bases from J, leaving 12 bases between. CDR3 DNA: TGTGCCAGCAGCTTGGAGGCAGACACAAACACCTTC. This sequence encodes CASSLEADTNTF.